These T cell receptor beta chains were read from a single sample in a study. TCRdb re-derived calls from the 5' RACE reads in MiXCR, one entry per CDR3 protein. The sample lists some 45,000 distinct CDR3 sequences; around a quarter were seen once. Input material: naive CD4+ T cells sorted from blood. These receptors were collected from a female donor with breast cancer. The CDR3 runs from the conserved cysteine through the conserved F or W. D genes are given only for firm matches. Clone size appears in some rows only: once, few, many, or a class for an expanded clone.

j_call,clone_size,d_call,v_call,cdr3_length,cdr3_nt,cdr3_aa
TRBJ2-1,.,.,TRBV20-1,12,TGCAGTGCTAGAGGGCGGACTCGGGAGCAGTTCTTC,CSARGRTREQFF
TRBJ1-2,.,.,TRBV12-3/TRBV12-4,14,TGTACCAGCAGCCCAGCACAGGGAGGCTATGGCTACACCTTC,CTSSPAQGGYGYTF
TRBJ2-5,few,.,TRBV10-3,16,TGTGCCATCAGTGAGTCGGGAACGCAAAGGGGGGAGACCCAGTACTTC,CAISESGTQRGETQYF
TRBJ2-7,few,.,TRBV5-1,13,TGCGCCAGCAGCCGCGACATTAACGGCGAGCAGTACTTC,CASSRDINGEQYF
TRBJ2-3,.,TRBD2,TRBV5-1,14,TGCGCCAGCTCGTCGAGGGAGGGGAGTGATACGCAGTATTTT,CASSSREGSDTQYF
TRBJ2-6,.,TRBD1,TRBV5-1,16,TGCGCCAGCAGTTTCGCAGGGGGCTCTGGGGTCAACGTCCTGACTTTC,CASSFAGGSGVNVLTF
TRBJ1-1,many,.,TRBV5-1,14,TGCGCCAGCAGCGGTGGGACCATGAACACTGAAGCTTTCTTT,CASSGGTMNTEAFF
TRBJ2-3,.,TRBD2,TRBV5-5,16,TGTGCCAGCAGCTTTTATAGCGGGGGGGCCATAGATACGCAGTATTTT,CASSFYSGGAIDTQYF
TRBJ2-6,few,.,TRBV6-5,16,TGTGCCAGCAGGCGCACCCCAGGGGCTGGGGCCAACGTCCTGACTTTC,CASRRTPGAGANVLTF
TRBJ2-2,few,.,TRBV5-1,15,TGCGCCAGCAAAATCGGTGAATTGAACACCGGGGAGCTGTTTTTT,CASKIGELNTGELFF
TRBJ2-5,few,.,TRBV11-1,16,TGTGCCAGCAGCTCCCATCCAGGACAGACGGAAGAGACCCAGTACTTC,CASSSHPGQTEETQYF
TRBJ2-3,.,TRBD1,TRBV7-2,14,TGTGCCAGCAGCGACTACAGGGGTACAGATACGCAGTATTTT,CASSDYRGTDTQYF
TRBJ1-2,.,.,TRBV6-5,13,TGTGCCAGCAGACCGACAGGCCTCTATGGCTACACCTTC,CASRPTGLYGYTF
TRBJ2-1,once,.,TRBV2,14,TGTGCCAGCTCATGGCGCACCCAGGGCAATGAGCAGTTCTTC,CASSWRTQGNEQFF
TRBJ2-2,.,.,TRBV2,15,TGTGCCAGCAGTGCCGCGGCCGCGGGGTTAGGGGAGCTGTTTTTT,CASSAAAAGLGELFF
TRBJ2-7,many,TRBD1,TRBV29-1,13,TGCAGCGTTGATGGGACAGGGGGCTACGAGCAGTACTTC,CSVDGTGGYEQYF
TRBJ1-5,.,.,TRBV24-1,14,TGTGCCACCAGTGATTGGGGGGCGTATCAGCCCCAGCATTTT,CATSDWGAYQPQHF
TRBJ2-3,many,TRBD1,TRBV5-1,14,TGCGCCAGCAGCGCGGGACAGGGGACAGATACGCAGTATTTT,CASSAGQGTDTQYF
TRBJ2-1,few,TRBD1,TRBV5-1,16,TGCGCCAGCAGCTTGGGAGGGACAGGGGTAATTAATGAGCAGTTCTTC,CASSLGGTGVINEQFF
TRBJ2-3,.,TRBD1,TRBV7-3,12,TGTGCCAGCAGCTCCAGACAGGGTCCGCAGTATTTT,CASSSRQGPQYF
TRBJ1-5,few,.,TRBV20-1,14,TGCAGTGCTAGAAGTCGCCTGCAAGGTCAGCCCCAGCATTTT,CSARSRLQGQPQHF
TRBJ2-1,few,TRBD2,TRBV7-3,16,TGTGCCAGCAGCCGGACTAGCGGGGGTGGATACAATGAGCAGTTCTTC,CASSRTSGGGYNEQFF
TRBJ1-3,.,.,TRBV6-5,14,TGTGCCAGCACCCCAGCGGGGTCTGGAAACACCATATATTTT,CASTPAGSGNTIYF
TRBJ2-1,many,TRBD2,TRBV7-2,16,TGTGCCAGCAGCTTCAGTAGCGGGAGGGTTCGAAATGAGCAGTTCTTC,CASSFSSGRVRNEQFF
TRBJ2-5,many,.,TRBV20-1,12,TGCAGTGCTACGCCTAGCGAGCGGACCCAGTACTTC,CSATPSERTQYF
TRBJ2-1,.,.,TRBV7-2,15,TGTGCCAGCAGCGCGGTAGCGGCTGGGGACAATGAGCAGTTCTTC,CASSAVAAGDNEQFF
TRBJ2-2,.,TRBD1,TRBV12-3/TRBV12-4,16,TGTGCCAGCCAAGACAGGGGTAGTCCGAACACCGGGGAGCTGTTTTTT,CASQDRGSPNTGELFF
TRBJ2-7,.,.,TRBV11-3,14,TGTGCCAGCAGTCCCGGGGCAGGTTCCTACGAGCAGTACTTC,CASSPGAGSYEQYF
TRBJ2-2,.,TRBD2,TRBV12-3/TRBV12-4,19,TGTGCCAGCAGTGCCGGTGAGGTAGCGGGAGCCGGGGAAACCGGGGAGCTGTTTTTT,CASSAGEVAGAGETGELFF
TRBJ2-7,.,TRBD2,TRBV7-7,14,TGTGCTAGCAGCCCGACTAGCGGGAGCGACGAGCAGTACTTC,CASSPTSGSDEQYF
TRBJ1-1,few,TRBD1,TRBV20-1,12,TGCAGTGCTGCGAACAGGGGGACTGAAGCTTTCTTT,CSAANRGTEAFF
TRBJ1-2,few,TRBD1,TRBV30,16,TGTGCCTGGAGTCTCACCGGACAGGGATCCCAATATGGCTACACCTTC,CAWSLTGQGSQYGYTF
TRBJ1-2,.,.,TRBV7-2,14,TGTGCCAGCAGCTTAACACCTCCTAACTATGGCTACACCTTC,CASSLTPPNYGYTF
TRBJ2-1,few,.,TRBV7-3,18,TGTGCCAGCAGCTTAACGGCTCCGGGGCCAGGAATCTACAATGAGCAGTTCTTC,CASSLTAPGPGIYNEQFF
TRBJ1-5,few,.,TRBV7-2,14,TGTGCCAGCAGGCCCGGGGGATCCGCTCAGCCCCAGCATTTT,CASRPGGSAQPQHF
TRBJ2-5,many,TRBD2,TRBV6-5,16,TGTGCCAGCAGGGTTCTACTAGCGGGGGCCGTAGAGACCCAGTACTTC,CASRVLLAGAVETQYF
TRBJ1-2,few,.,TRBV4-1,15,TGCGCCAGCAGCCAAGATCGAGGCAGTAACTATGGCTACACCTTC,CASSQDRGSNYGYTF
TRBJ2-7,.,TRBD1,TRBV7-2,15,TGTGCCAGCAGCTGGACAGGGGGGAAATCCTACGAGCAGTACTTC,CASSWTGGKSYEQYF
TRBJ1-1,.,.,TRBV10-3,14,TGTGCCATCAGTGAGTCGGGGGGACACCTTGAAGCTTTCTTT,CAISESGGHLEAFF
TRBJ2-7,many,.,TRBV5-1,14,TGCGCCAGCAGCTTGGCTCCGGAGGGGTACGAGCAGTACTTC,CASSLAPEGYEQYF
TRBJ1-1,few,.,TRBV6-2/TRBV6-3,13,TGTGCCAGCACCCTAAAGGGCGGGGCTGAAGCTTTCTTT,CASTLKGGAEAFF
TRBJ2-5,.,TRBD1,TRBV12-3/TRBV12-4,15,TGTGCCAGCACCCGGGACAGCAACCCCCAGGAGACCCAGTACTTC,CASTRDSNPQETQYF
TRBJ2-5,.,.,TRBV28,16,TGTGCCAGCGCCGGGGGAACAGGGAAGGGTGGGGGGACCCAGTACTTC,CASAGGTGKGGGTQYF